The 17 T cell receptor beta chains below come from one sample, sequenced in a study of cytomegalovirus exposure and HLA in healthy donors (dated by TCRdb to about 2017). Library prep was done by the immunoSEQ multiplex PCR assay. For the multiplex PCR, a mixture combining 60 forward primers for TCR Vbeta segments and 13 reverse primers for TCR Jbeta segments was used. Drawn from immuneACCESS, this table holds only the in-frame rearrangements with V and J called that TCRdb kept. Clones are partly lost; checked studies trace under half to an unresolved V gene and leave the rest unexplained. The sample has around 180,000 clones on record, around 80% of them singletons. Jointly, the top ten make up more than 5.5% of the sample. The sample was PBMCs. All receptors derive from a man between 40 and 49 years old in good health and CMV-seronegative.

This clone occurred once. The chain links TRBV30 to TRBJ2-7; perhaps TRBD2 as D (6 bases). CDR1 and CDR2 from the germline V gene are GTSNPN and SVGIG (reference sequence). CDR3 length: 12 residues. V was clipped by 5 bases and J by 7 bases, with 15 bases between them. The CDR3 bases are TGTGCCTGGGCCCCCGGCGCGGGGGAGCAGTACTTC. It is translated as CAWAPGAGEQYF.

V gene TRBV5-6 combines with J gene TRBJ2-7; D possibly corresponds to TRBD2 (5 bases). The CDR3 runs 17 residues. The germline V gene encodes CDR1 SGHDT and CDR2 YYEEEE. V shed 4 bases and J shed 4 bases, with 24 bases lying between them. The DNA of the CDR3 is TGTGCCAGCAGCCCCGGCACATATAGTGGGAGAGATTACGAGCAGTACTTC. Amino acids: CASSPGTYSGRDYEQYF.

The chain carries TRBV5-6 and TRBJ2-1; 10 positions match TRBD2. Germline loops: CDR1 SGHDT, CDR2 YYEEEE. The CDR3 spans 15 residues. With 2 bases clipped from V and 7 bases from J, the junction kept 6 bases outside the gene matches. Written as DNA, the CDR3 is TGTGCCAGCAGCTTCCCAGCGGGGGGGCGGAATGAGCAGTTCTTC. Translating it yields CASSFPAGGRNEQFF.

The chain carries TRBV7-2 and TRBJ1-2; D is uncertain. Germline values: CDR1 SGHTA, CDR2 FQGNSA. This CDR3 has 16 amino acids. With 1 base removed from V and 0 bases from J, the gap between germline ends came to 12 bases. The CDR3 here is CASSLGGGIANYGYTF. The CDR3 nucleotides are TGTGCCAGCAGCTTAGGCGGAGGGATAGCTAACTATGGCTACACCTTC.

CDR3 sequence reads: CASEGSGTGGTEAFF. The CDR3 nucleotides read TGCGCCAGCGAGGGTTCCGGGACAGGGGGCACTGAAGCTTTCTTT. The chain recombines TRBV5-1 with TRBJ1-1; 11 bases align to TRBD1. The CDR3 length is 15 residues. The trim removed 7 bases at V and 4 bases at J, leaving 9 bases unmatched. CDR1 is SGHRS, CDR2 YFSETQ, per germline.

The chain joins TRBV7-2 to TRBJ2-2; 8 bases line up with TRBD1. Losses at the gene ends were 5 bases for V and 3 bases for J; bases not matched to a gene: 2. The CDR3 loop spans 14 amino acids. The germline V gene has CDR1 SGHTA and CDR2 FQGNSA. The CDR3 loop reads CASSRTGYTGELFF. CDR3 DNA sequence: TGTGCCAGCAGCCGGACAGGGTACACCGGGGAGCTGTTTTTT.

This chain connects TRBV27 to TRBJ1-1, with 10 bases aligning to TRBD1. This CDR3 spans 16 amino acids. The V gene's germline CDR1 is MNHEY and CDR2 SMNVEV (reference sequence). V shed 5 bases, J shed 1 base, and the junction held 7 bases outside the gene matches. The DNA for the CDR3 is TGTGCCAGCAGTCAAACCCGGGACAGGGGGAACACTGAAGCTTTCTTT. As protein: CASSQTRDRGNTEAFF.

This sequence joins TRBV7-2 and TRBJ2-3; TRBD1 is a possible D gene (6 bases). The germline V gene encodes CDR1 SGHTA and CDR2 FQGNSA. V shed 0 bases and J shed 2 bases, with 9 bases lying between them. The CDR3 is 15 amino acids. The CDR3 bases are TGTGCCAGCAGCTTAGCCCGGACAGCCACAGATACGCAGTATTTT. Its protein is CASSLARTATDTQYF.

This clone has a single count. The chain's CDR3 is CASSVAGDTQYF. CDR3 nucleotide sequence: TGTGCCAGCAGCGTAGCGGGGGATACGCAGTATTTT. J is TRBJ2-3 and V is TRBV9; the D gene is possibly TRBD2 (5 bases). V shed 0 bases and J shed 6 bases, with 5 bases lying between them. Looked up from germline, CDR1 is SGDLS and CDR2 is YYNGEE. The CDR3 contains 12 residues.

Concerning this clone: This specimen includes other DNA sequences encoding the same CDR3. The chain carries TRBV7-9 and TRBJ2-5, with TRBD2 matching 7 bases. CDR1 and CDR2 (germline): SEHNR, FQNEAQ (reference sequence). Trimming took 5 bases from V and 4 from J; bases not matched to a gene: 7. This CDR3 has 14 amino acids. The CDR3 reads CASSEAGQGETQYF. CDR3 in DNA: TGTGCCAGCAGCGAAGCGGGGCAGGGAGAGACCCAGTACTTC.

The CDR3 region is CASSPRATSGSSYNEQFF. DNA of the CDR3: TGTGCCAGCAGCCCTAGGGCGACTAGCGGAAGCTCCTACAATGAGCAGTTCTTC. This sequence joins TRBV7-9 and TRBJ2-1; 9 bases map to TRBD2. After removal of 5 bases from V and 0 bases from J, the junction contained 11 bases not matched to a gene. In germline, CDR1 is SEHNR, CDR2 FQNEAQ (reference sequence). The CDR3 spans 18 residues.

A single count supports this clone. V usage is TRBV9 and J usage is TRBJ1-4; 9 nucleotides align to TRBD1. Germline assignment: CDR1 SGDLS and CDR2 YYNGEE. J gave up 6 bases and V 4 bases, and 7 bases lay outside the gene matches. The CDR3 contains 15 residues. In nucleotides, the CDR3 is TGTGCCAGCAGCACTCGCGGGACAGGGCATGAAAAACTGTTTTTT. This sequence encodes CASSTRGTGHEKLFF. Full variable domain (outside the CDR3, taken from reference TRBV9 and TRBJ1-4): DSGVTQTPKHLITATGQRVTLRCSPRSGDLSVYWYQQSLDQGLQFLIQYYNGEERAKGNILERFSAQQFPDLHSELNLSSLELGDSALYFCASSTRGTGHEKLFFGSGTQLSVL.

The gene calls are TRBV4-3 and TRBJ1-5; tentatively, D is TRBD1 (5 bases). The germline gives CDR1 LGHNA, CDR2 YSLEER. Trimming took 0 bases from V and 11 from J, leaving 20 bases between them. This CDR3 is 16 amino acids long. CDR3 in amino acids: CASSQDPPGHGLAQHF. CDR3 in DNA: TGCGCCAGCAGCCAAGATCCCCCAGGGCACGGTTTGGCCCAGCATTTT.

Here the CDR3 reads CASSSGSNQPQHF. The DNA of the CDR3 is TGTGCCAGCAGCTCAGGTAGCAATCAGCCCCAGCATTTT. The chain is built from TRBV7-8 and TRBJ1-5; D gene ambiguous. The ends were cut back, 4 bases at V and 0 bases at J, with 4 bases in the middle. Looked up from germline, CDR1 is SGHVS and CDR2 is FQNEAQ. The CDR3 has 13 amino acids.

As concerns this clone: This same CDR3 is encoded by further DNA sequences in the sample. The chain joins TRBV4-3 to TRBJ2-1; 7 bases fit TRBD2. V was pared by 3 bases and J by 4 bases, with 0 bases of the junction left unmatched. The CDR3 has 13 amino acids. Germline lookup yields CDR1 LGHNA and CDR2 YSLEER. The CDR3 is CASSQGGYNEQFF. The CDR3 nucleotides are TGCGCCAGCAGCCAGGGGGGGTACAATGAGCAGTTCTTC.

This clone was detected a few times. This chain links TRBV11-3 with TRBJ2-3; possibly TRBD2 for D (5 bases). The CDR3 spans 11 residues. With 3 bases removed from V and 10 bases from J, the gap between germline ends came to 8 bases. Per germline, CDR1 SGHNT and CDR2 YENEEA. CDR3 in amino acids: CASSLDSAQYF. CDR3 DNA: TGTGCCAGCAGCTTGGACTCTGCGCAGTATTTT.

This sequence joins TRBV9 and TRBJ1-1; 9 bases match TRBD1. The V gene's germline CDR1 is SGDLS and CDR2 YYNGEE. The length of the CDR3 is 13 residues. Trimming removed 4 bases from V and 8 bases from J; junction bases left unmatched: 6. CDR3 in DNA: TGTGCCAGCAGCACGGACAGGGGATCCGAAGCTTTCTTT. It yields the protein CASSTDRGSEAFF.